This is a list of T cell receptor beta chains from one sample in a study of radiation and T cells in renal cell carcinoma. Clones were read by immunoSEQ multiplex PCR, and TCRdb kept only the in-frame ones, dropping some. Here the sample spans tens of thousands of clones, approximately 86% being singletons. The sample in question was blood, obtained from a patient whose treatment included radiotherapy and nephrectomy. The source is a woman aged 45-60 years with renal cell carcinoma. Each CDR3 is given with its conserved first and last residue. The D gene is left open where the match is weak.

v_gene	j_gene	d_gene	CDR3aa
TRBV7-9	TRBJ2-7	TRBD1	CASSYTGGEQYF
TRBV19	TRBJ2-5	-	CATSSPGIQETQYF
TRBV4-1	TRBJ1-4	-	CASSQAGAGGEKLFF
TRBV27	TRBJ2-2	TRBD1	CASSLTGGSTGELFF
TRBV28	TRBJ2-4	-	CASSWKTVAKNIQYF
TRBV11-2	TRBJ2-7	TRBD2	CASTRWLAGVEQYF
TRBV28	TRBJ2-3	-	CASSSRPGGTQYF
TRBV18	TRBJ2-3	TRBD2	CASSPPGTSGGSTDTQYF
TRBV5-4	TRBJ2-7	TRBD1	CASSRGQGNEQYF
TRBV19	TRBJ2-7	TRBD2	CASSVASGSNEQYF
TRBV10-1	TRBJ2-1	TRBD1	CASRGQGAIFF
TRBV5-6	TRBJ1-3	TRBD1	CASSLSGTANSGNTIYF
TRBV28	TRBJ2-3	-	CASSSPTDTQYF
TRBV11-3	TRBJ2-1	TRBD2	CASRLAGGIEQFF
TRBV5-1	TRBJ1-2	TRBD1	CASSLEGQGSYGYTF
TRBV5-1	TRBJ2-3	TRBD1	CASSGGQGDTDTQYF
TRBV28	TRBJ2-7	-	CASSLSPRGHEQYF
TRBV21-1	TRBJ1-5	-	CASSSKVIPGGNQPQHF
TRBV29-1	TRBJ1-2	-	CSVEDTTRGYTF
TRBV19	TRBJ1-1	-	CASSINRLNTEAFF
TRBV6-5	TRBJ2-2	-	CASSYTLDTGELFF
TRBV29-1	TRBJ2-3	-	CSFTVTDTQYF
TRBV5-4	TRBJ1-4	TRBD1	CASSSETGATNEKLFF
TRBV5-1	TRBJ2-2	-	CASSPYPGENTGELFF
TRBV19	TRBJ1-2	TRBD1	CASSARTGALVYGYTF
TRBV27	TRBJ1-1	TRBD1	CASSGQGMDTEAFF
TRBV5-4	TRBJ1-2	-	CASSTDRNYGYTF
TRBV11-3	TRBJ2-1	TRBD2	CASSSGLAGGNEQFF
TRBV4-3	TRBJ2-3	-	CASSPTLSDTQYF